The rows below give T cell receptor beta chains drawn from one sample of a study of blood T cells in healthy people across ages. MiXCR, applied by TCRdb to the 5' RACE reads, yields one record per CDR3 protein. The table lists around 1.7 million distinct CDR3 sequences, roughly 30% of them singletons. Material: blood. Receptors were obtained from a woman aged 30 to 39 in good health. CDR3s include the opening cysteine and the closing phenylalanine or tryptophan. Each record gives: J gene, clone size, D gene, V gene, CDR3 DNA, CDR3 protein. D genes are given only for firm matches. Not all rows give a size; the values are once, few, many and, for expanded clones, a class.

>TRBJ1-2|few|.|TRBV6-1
TGTGCCAGCAGTGAAACAATTAACTATGGCTACACCTTC
CASSETINYGYTF
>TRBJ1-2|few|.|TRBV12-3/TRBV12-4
TGTGCCACCCGGCAGGGGCGGAGCAGCTACACCTTC
CATRQGRSSYTF
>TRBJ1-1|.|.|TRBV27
TGTGCCAGCAACCGTTGGGATAAGGCTGAAGCTTTCTTT
CASNRWDKAEAFF
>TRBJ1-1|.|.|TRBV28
TGTGCCGGCTGCTCAGGACCGTGGAACACTGAAGCTTTCTTT
CAGCSGPWNTEAFF
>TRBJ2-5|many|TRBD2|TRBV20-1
TGCAGTGCTAGAGAAACTAGCGGAGAGACCCAGTACTTC
CSARETSGETQYF
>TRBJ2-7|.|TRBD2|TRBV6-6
TGTGCCAGCAGTTACACGGGAGGACAATACGAGCAGTACTTC
CASSYTGGQYEQYF
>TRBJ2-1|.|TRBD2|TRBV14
TGTGCCAGCAGCCAAGTACTATATACTACTAGCGGGAGAGGCAATGAGCAGTTCTTC
CASSQVLYTTSGRGNEQFF
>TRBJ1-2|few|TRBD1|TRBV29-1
TGCAGCGTTGACCCACAGGGGGTCACCTCCTATGGCTACACCTTC
CSVDPQGVTSYGYTF
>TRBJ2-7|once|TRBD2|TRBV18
TGTGCCAGCTCAAGTAGCGGGATCCCTCCCTACGAGCAGTACTTC
CASSSSGIPPYEQYF
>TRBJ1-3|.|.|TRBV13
TGTGCCAGCAGTCCCGGAACACCCGACAAGCGGGACACCATATATTTT
CASSPGTPDKRDTIYF
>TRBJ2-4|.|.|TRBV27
TGTGCCAGCAGTCCCCCGGGGCGTGGAAACATTCAGTACTTC
CASSPPGRGNIQYF
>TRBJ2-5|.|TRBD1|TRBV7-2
TGTGCCAGCAGCTTCAGCACAGGGGGTCTGTACTTC
CASSFSTGGLYF
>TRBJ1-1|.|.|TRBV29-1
TGCAGCGTTGATGTGGGGGATGGCGTCACTGAAGCTTTCTTT
CSVDVGDGVTEAFF
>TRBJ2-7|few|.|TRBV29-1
TGCAGCGTTCAGGTCTCCTACGAGCAGTACTTC
CSVQVSYEQYF
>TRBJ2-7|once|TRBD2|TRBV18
TGTGCCAGCTCACAGGGAATAGCGGGGGAATCTTACGAGCAGTACTTC
CASSQGIAGESYEQYF
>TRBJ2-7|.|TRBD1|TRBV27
TGTGCCAGCAGCAAAACAGGGGGTCACGAGCAGTACTTC
CASSKTGGHEQYF
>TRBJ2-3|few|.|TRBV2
TGTGCCAGCTGCTGGACTACCGGGGCAGATACGCAGTATTTT
CASCWTTGADTQYF
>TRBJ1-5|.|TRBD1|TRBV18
TGTGCCAGCCTGAGGGACAGACTCTTGGGACAGCCCCAGCATTTT
CASLRDRLLGQPQHF
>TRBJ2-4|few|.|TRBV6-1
TGTGCCAGCAGTGACCCGGTGACATGCAAAAACATTCAGTACTTC
CASSDPVTCKNIQYF
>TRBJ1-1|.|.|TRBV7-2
TGTGCCGGCAGCAGCCAGGGAGCCAGGAACACTGAAGCTTTCTTT
CAGSSQGARNTEAFF
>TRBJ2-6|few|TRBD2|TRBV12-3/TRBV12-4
TGTGCCAGCAGAGCCTTAGCGGGAATGAGCTCTGGGGCCAACGTCCTGACTTTC
CASRALAGMSSGANVLTF
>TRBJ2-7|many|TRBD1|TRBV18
TGTGCCAGCTCACCAGGACAGGGGCTTAACGAGCAGTACTTC
CASSPGQGLNEQYF
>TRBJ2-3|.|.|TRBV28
TGTGCCAGCGGGGAACGAGGGTTAACAGATACGCAGTATTTT
CASGERGLTDTQYF
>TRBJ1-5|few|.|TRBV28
TGTGCCAGCAGTAGGGCGGATTACAATCAGCCCCAGCATTTT
CASSRADYNQPQHF
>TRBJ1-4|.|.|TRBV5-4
TGTGCCAGCAGCTTAGAGGAAAATGAAAAACTGTTTTTT
CASSLEENEKLFF
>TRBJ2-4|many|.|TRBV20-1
TGCAGTGCTAGTACAGGAAGACAAAACATTCAGTACTTC
CSASTGRQNIQYF
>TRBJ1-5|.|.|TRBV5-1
TGCGCCAGCAGCTTGGAAGGGATCAGCAATCAGCCCCAGCATTTT
CASSLEGISNQPQHF
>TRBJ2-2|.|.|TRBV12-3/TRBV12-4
TGTGCCAGCAAGTCCGCGCGGGTCACCGGGGAGCGGTTTTTT
CASKSARVTGERFF
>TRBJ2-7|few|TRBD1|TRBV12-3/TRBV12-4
TGTGCCAGCAGTTTGGTGGCAGGGGGCGCCGAGCAGTACTTC
CASSLVAGGAEQYF
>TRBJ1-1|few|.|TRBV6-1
TGTGCCATCCGGGGGCGACTTGAGGTGAACACTGAAGCTTTCTTT
CAIRGRLEVNTEAFF
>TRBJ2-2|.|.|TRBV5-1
TGCGCCAGCGGCACGACTAGTGGAGCGAACACCGGGGAGCTGTTTTTT
CASGTTSGANTGELFF
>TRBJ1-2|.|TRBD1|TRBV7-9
TGTGCCAGCAGCTTCGAACTCACAGGGGGTGGCTACACCTTC
CASSFELTGGGYTF
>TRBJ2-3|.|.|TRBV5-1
TGCGCCAGCAGCTCCCTCGATCAGGGGACAGATACGCAGTATTTT
CASSSLDQGTDTQYF
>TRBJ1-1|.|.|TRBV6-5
TGTGCCAGCAGTTACTCTGTCGGGGCAGAAGCTTTCTTT
CASSYSVGAEAFF
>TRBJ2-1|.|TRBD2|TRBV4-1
TGCGCCAGCAGCCAAGTTCTTAGCGGGGGCCCGAGCTCCTACAATGAGCAGTTCTTC
CASSQVLSGGPSSYNEQFF
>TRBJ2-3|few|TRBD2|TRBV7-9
TGTGCCAGCAGCCTAGCGGGATTTCGAAATACGCAGTATTTT
CASSLAGFRNTQYF